The sequence of this T cell receptor beta chain was determined in a study of Ad26.COV2.S vaccination and SARS-CoV-2 variants. General observations from the study: Post-vaccination breadth of spike-specific CD8+ and CD4+ T cell responses was reportedly substantial. Similar non-spike TCR breadth was observed in recipients of vaccine and of placebo.

Some clones are missing from TCRdb's copy, which holds only in-frame ones; the method was immunoSEQ multiplex PCR. The table has some 450,000 clones, 80% to 95% seen once; the top ten hold around 4.5%. This clone came up once. Its antigen remains unknown. Treatment indicated: over 15 received Ad26.COV2.S at low or high dose, single or two shots; 5 received placebo; per-sample allocation not given. Sampling took place 63 days after the first vaccine or placebo injection. This adult donor, from Boston, was 18-55 years old. The material was peripheral blood, obtained in a trial of Ad26.COV2.S vaccine versus placebo. This receptor was identified in a person between 18 and 59 years old who received the Ad26.COV2.S COVID-19 vaccine or a placebo.

CDR3 sequence: CAWSGQITNEKLFF. For the CDR3, the DNA is TGTGCCTGGAGTGGACAGATAACTAATGAAAAACTGTTTTTT. The genes are TRBV30 and TRBJ1-4, with D possibly being TRBD1 (5 bases). This CDR3 has 14 amino acids. The V end was cut by 1 base, the J end by 1 base, with 7 bases between. Germline V gene data show CDR1 as GTSNPN and CDR2 as SVGIG (reference sequence). Combining the CDR3 with reference TRBV30 and TRBJ1-4 gives the whole variable domain SQTIHQWPATLVQPVGSPLSLECTVEGTSNPNLYWYRQAAGRGLQLLFYSVGIGQISSEVPQNLSASRPQDRQFILSSKKLLLSDSGFYLCAWSGQITNEKLFFGSGTQLSVL.